Listed here are 2 T cell receptor beta chains from one sample, sequenced in a study of T-cell reconstitution after alpha-beta-depleted transplantation in children. A library of TCRbeta sequences, prepared with unique molecular identifiers, was generated. TCRdb re-called the PCR reads through MiXCR, storing one row per CDR3 protein. The data contain some 550,000 distinct CDR3 sequences, under 30% of them seen just once; the ten biggest clones take up 13% to 15%. Sequencing used PBMCs, mostly from graft donor cells, obtained 360 days after TCRalphabeta/CD19-depleted stem cell transplant. These receptors originate from a boy younger than two who had a stem cell transplant for acute myeloid leukemia, so the T cells may come from the graft donor.

As DNA, the CDR3 is TGTGCCAGCAGCTTTGGTGTAGGTCATTATAGCAATCAGCCCCAGCATTTT. Protein product: CASSFGVGHYSNQPQHF. V and J are TRBV7-4 and TRBJ1-5, with D unresolved. CDR1 and CDR2 from the germline V gene are SGHVT and SQSDAQ. The V and J ends lost 3 bases and 0 bases respectively, with 15 bases between them. The CDR3 is made up of 17 amino acids.

This clonotype was counted a few times. The V and J genes are TRBV27 and TRBJ2-1, with 10 bases aligning to TRBD2. Germline trimming cut 2 bases from V and 6 bases from J; bases unmatched to any gene: 4. CDR3 length: 15 residues. Germline V gene lookup returns CDR1 MNHEY and CDR2 SMNVEV (reference sequence). In DNA, the CDR3 is TGTGCCAGCAGTTTAATACTAGCGGGGTCCAATGAGCAGTTCTTC. Translated: CASSLILAGSNEQFF.